This T cell receptor (beta chain) appears in the sequencing data of a study of cytomegalovirus exposure and HLA in healthy donors. Study conclusions and caveats: Previous analysis showed most TCR beta V segments were productive about 90% or about 30% of the time.

The PCR ran on 60 Vbeta and 13 Jbeta primers. Data came from immunoSEQ multiplex PCR; TCRdb stores just in-frame clones and leaves some out. Among roughly 150,000 clones, roughly a tenth were seen once, and the ten largest hold approximately 2%. Trimming took off 1 base at V and 0 bases at J, with 25 bases between the two ends. Germline assignment: CDR1 LGHNA and CDR2 YNFKEQ. The length of the CDR3 is 21 residues. Turning to this clone: Its antigen is not identified.

This receptor was identified in a male donor in good health and CMV-seronegative. V usage is TRBV4-2 and J usage is TRBJ1-5; D is possibly TRBD1 (5 bases). The specimen was PBMCs. The CDR3 nucleotides read TGTGCCAGCAGCCAAGGGGTCGGTAGAGGGGAGGAAAACAATAGCAATCAGCCCCAGCATTTT. Protein sequence: CASSQGVGRGEENNSNQPQHF.